Listed here are 22 T cell receptor beta chains from one sample, sequenced in a study of blood T cell repertoires in COVID-19. Sequencing used immunoSEQ multiplex PCR; TCRdb keeps in-frame clones, though not all of them. Of 140,000 to 150,000 clones listed, over 80% were seen once; the top ten hold around 1.7%. The material sequenced was peripheral blood. The receptors were gathered from a woman between 45 and 60 years old with acute or convalescent COVID-19.

V usage is TRBV9 and J usage is TRBJ2-2; no definite D call. CDR1 and CDR2 from the germline V gene are SGDLS and YYNGEE. V was pared by 0 bases and J by 5 bases, with 8 bases between. The CDR3 sequence is 14 residues long. DNA for the CDR3: TGTGCCAGCAGCGTAGTCGAGGTTACCGGGGAGCTGTTTTTT. Protein sequence: CASSVVEVTGELFF.

V and J are TRBV4-1 and TRBJ2-3, with 9 bases identical to TRBD1. The J segment lost 3 bases and the V segment lost 4 bases, leaving 5 bases of the junction unmatched. CDR3 length: 15 amino acids. CDR1 is MGHRA, CDR2 YSYEKL, per germline. DNA for the CDR3: TGCGCCAGCAGCCGGCCGGACAGGGGAACAGATACGCAGTATTTT. It specifies CASSRPDRGTDTQYF.

This chain joins TRBV5-1 and TRBJ1-1, with a weak D call TRBD1 (5 bases). This CDR3 is built from 14 residues. Germline V gives CDR1 SGHRS, CDR2 YFSETQ. Between the trimmed V and J ends, which lost 4 bases and 1 base, there was a span of 11 bases. The CDR3 reads CASSIYDRNTEAFF. The CDR3 bases are TGCGCCAGCAGCATTTACGACAGGAACACTGAAGCTTTCTTT.

The rearrangement joins TRBV19 to TRBJ2-3; 10 positions match TRBD1. The CDR3 covers 15 residues. Germline V gene sequence: CDR1 LNHDA, CDR2 SQIVND (reference sequence). The junction had 7 bases not matched to a gene; V was cut back by 6 bases and J by 4 bases. The CDR3 region is CASRAGQGISDTQYF. Here the CDR3 DNA reads TGTGCCAGTAGAGCGGGACAGGGGATTTCAGATACGCAGTATTTT.

This sequence joins TRBV12-3 or TRBV12-4 and TRBJ2-7; no reliable D call. The V and J ends lost 4 bases and 3 bases respectively, with 10 bases between them. This CDR3 comprises 13 residues. The CDR3 is CASSSATFYEQYF. In DNA, the CDR3 is TGTGCCAGCAGTTCGGCGACTTTCTACGAGCAGTACTTC.

CDR3 residues: CASSLQGADTQYF. For the CDR3, the DNA is TGTGCCAGCAGCTTACAGGGGGCAGATACGCAGTATTTT. The rearrangement uses TRBV7-6 and TRBJ2-3; TRBD1 agrees at 7 bases. The V and J ends lost 2 bases and 4 bases, in that order; junction bases with no gene match: 0. Looked up from germline, CDR1 is SGHVS and CDR2 is FNYEAQ. There are 13 residues in the CDR3.

The J gene is TRBJ1-2, the V gene TRBV2; tentative D call: TRBD1 (5 bases). The CDR3 contains 14 residues. The V and J ends lost 7 bases and 4 bases respectively, with 16 bases between them. Per germline, CDR1 SNHLY and CDR2 FYNNEI. The CDR3 here is CASNQMGPLYGYTF. CDR3 nucleotides: TGTGCCAGCAATCAGATGGGGCCCCTCTATGGCTACACCTTC. Full variable domain (missing parts from reference TRBV2 and TRBJ1-2): EPEVTQTPSHQVTQMGQEVILRCVPISNHLYFYWYRQILGQKVEFLVSFYNNEISEKSEIFDDQFSVERPDGSNFTLKIRSTKLEDSAMYFCASNQMGPLYGYTFGSGTRLTVV.

The chain uses TRBV29-1 and TRBJ2-3; 7 bases match TRBD1. This CDR3 spans 13 amino acids. V shed 3 bases, J shed 7 bases, and the junction held 7 bases outside the gene matches. The germline CDR1 and CDR2 sequences are SQVTM and ANQGSEA. The CDR3 protein is CSVDRETGYTQYF. CDR3 DNA: TGCAGCGTTGATAGGGAGACAGGGTATACGCAGTATTTT.

CDR3 in amino acids: CASTTTLGGDGYTF. For the CDR3, the DNA is TGCGCCAGCACTACCACGTTAGGGGGCGATGGCTACACCTTC. V and J are TRBV4-1 and TRBJ1-2, with 7 bases identical to TRBD1. The germline CDR1 and CDR2 sequences are MGHRA and YSYEKL. The CDR3 has 14 residues. The V segment lost 7 bases and the J segment 6 bases; nucleotides outside the gene matches: 11.

The chain couples TRBV12-3 or TRBV12-4 to TRBJ1-1; D is perhaps TRBD1 (5 bases). V was trimmed by 3 bases and J by 14 bases, leaving 19 bases between them. The CDR3 spans 13 residues. The DNA for the CDR3 is TGTGCCAGCAGTTTCATGGCAGGACAACCGAGGTTCTTT. It translates to CASSFMAGQPRFF.

The chain combines TRBV6-5 with TRBJ2-7, with a tentative D call TRBD1 (5 bases). The CDR3 is 16 residues long. In germline, CDR1 is MNHEY, CDR2 SVGAGI. Trimming shortened V by 4 bases and J by 6 bases, and 22 bases separated the two germline ends. CDR3 coding DNA: TGTGCCAGCAGTTTCGACCCCCAGGGCCCGAGTTCCGAGCAGTACTTC. The encoded protein is CASSFDPQGPSSEQYF.

The V gene is TRBV3-1 (or the pseudogene TRBV3-2), the J gene TRBJ2-7; 8 nucleotides align to TRBD2. With 4 bases clipped from V and 4 bases from J, the junction kept 6 bases outside the gene matches. The CDR3 sequence is 14 residues long. CDR1 is LGHDT, CDR2 YNNKEL, per germline (reference sequence). DNA of the CDR3: TGTGCCAGCAGCCCCGGGACTAGTTTTTACGAGCAGTACTTC. It translates to CASSPGTSFYEQYF.

This chain connects TRBV7-9 to TRBJ2-7; D may be TRBD1 (6 bases). The CDR3 has 15 residues. Germline loops: CDR1 SEHNR, CDR2 FQNEAQ (reference sequence). The V and J ends lost 1 base and 5 bases respectively, with 15 bases between them. In DNA form, the CDR3 reads TGTGCCAGCAGCTTAGTCAACAGGGACGGGAACGAGCAGTACTTC. This gives the protein CASSLVNRDGNEQYF.

The chain employs TRBV7-2 and TRBJ2-1, with TRBD2 matching 8 bases. Trimming at V came to 3 bases and at J to 5 bases, leaving 6 bases not matched to a gene. From germline, CDR1 is SGHTA and CDR2 FQGNSA. This CDR3 spans 15 amino acids. CDR3 protein: CASSFSTGGHNEQFF. CDR3 bases: TGTGCCAGCAGCTTCTCAACGGGGGGGCACAATGAGCAGTTCTTC.

The rearrangement joins TRBV7-9 to TRBJ1-1; 11 positions agree with TRBD1. Trimming at V came to 5 bases and at J to 3 bases, leaving 8 bases not matched to a gene. Per germline, CDR1 SEHNR and CDR2 FQNEAQ (reference sequence). The CDR3 spans 16 residues. CDR3 bases: TGTGCCAGCAGCCCTCGGACAGGGGGCGAGTACACTGAAGCTTTCTTT. Its translation is CASSPRTGGEYTEAFF.

The rearrangement joins TRBV27 to TRBJ2-5, with 11 positions matching TRBD1. After removal of 5 bases from V and 5 bases from J, the junction contained 4 bases not matched to a gene. CDR3 length: 14 residues. CDR1 and CDR2 (germline): MNHEY, SMNVEV (reference sequence). The CDR3 reads CASSLWDRGETQYF. DNA for the CDR3: TGTGCCAGCAGTCTATGGGACAGGGGGGAGACCCAGTACTTC.

The chain links TRBV2 to TRBJ2-1; 9 bases fit TRBD2. The CDR3 consists of 15 residues. From germline, CDR1 is SNHLY and CDR2 FYNNEI. Losses at the gene ends were 5 bases for V and 7 bases for J; bases not matched to a gene: 9. CDR3 in DNA: TGTGCCAGCAGTCTCTTAGCGGGAGTAGTAAATGAGCAGTTCTTC. It specifies CASSLLAGVVNEQFF.

The chain joins TRBV5-1 to TRBJ1-5; tentatively, D is TRBD1 (6 bases). CDR1 is SGHRS, CDR2 YFSETQ, per germline. V lost 4 bases to trimming and J lost 1 base, with 9 bases between them. CDR3 length: 14 residues. In DNA form, the CDR3 reads TGCGCCAGCAGCCAGGGGTTGAGCAATCAGCCCCAGCATTTT. Translating it yields CASSQGLSNQPQHF.

This chain connects TRBV6-5 to TRBJ2-7; TRBD2 is a possible D gene (5 bases). V lost 7 bases and J 2 bases, leaving 18 bases between the germline ends. This CDR3 has 15 amino acids. In germline, CDR1 is MNHEY, CDR2 SVGAGI. The CDR3 DNA follows: TGTGCCAGCAAGGCCCGGACTTTTGAAACCTACGAGCAGTACTTC. Amino acids: CASKARTFETYEQYF.

This clone was observed a single time. The chain recombines TRBV24-1 with TRBJ2-2, with 11 bases identical to TRBD1. V gave up 4 bases and J gave up 5 bases; unmatched junction bases: 5. Germline lookup yields CDR1 KGHDR and CDR2 SFDVKD. This CDR3 is 16 amino acids long. CDR3 in amino acids: CATSDKGQGETGELFF. In nucleotides, the CDR3 is TGTGCCACCAGTGACAAGGGACAGGGGGAAACCGGGGAGCTGTTTTTT.

The rearrangement joins TRBV25-1 to TRBJ1-5; 9 nucleotides align to TRBD1. This CDR3 has 14 amino acids. V trimming: 8 bases; J trimming: 4 bases; junction bases outside the gene matches: 6. The V gene's germline CDR1 is MGHDK and CDR2 SYGVNS. The CDR3 nucleotides are TGTGCCAGCGGACTTGGGACAGGGAATCAGCCCCAGCATTTT. Its protein is CASGLGTGNQPQHF.

The rearrangement joins TRBV15 to TRBJ2-5; D not resolved. The germline gives CDR1 LNHNV, CDR2 YYDKDF (reference sequence). V was clipped by 5 bases and J by 2 bases, with 21 bases between them. CDR3 length: 17 amino acids. DNA for the CDR3: TGTGCCACCAGCCGAGTATTATTAGTTTCCCTACAAGAGACCCAGTACTTC. Protein product: CATSRVLLVSLQETQYF. Full variable domain (remainder filled in from reference TRBV15 and TRBJ2-5): DAMVIQNPRYQVTQFGKPVTLSCSQTLNHNVMYWYQQKSSQAPKLLFHYYDKDFNNEADTPDNFQSRRPNTSFCFLDIRSPGLGDTAMYLCATSRVLLVSLQETQYFGPGTRLLVL.